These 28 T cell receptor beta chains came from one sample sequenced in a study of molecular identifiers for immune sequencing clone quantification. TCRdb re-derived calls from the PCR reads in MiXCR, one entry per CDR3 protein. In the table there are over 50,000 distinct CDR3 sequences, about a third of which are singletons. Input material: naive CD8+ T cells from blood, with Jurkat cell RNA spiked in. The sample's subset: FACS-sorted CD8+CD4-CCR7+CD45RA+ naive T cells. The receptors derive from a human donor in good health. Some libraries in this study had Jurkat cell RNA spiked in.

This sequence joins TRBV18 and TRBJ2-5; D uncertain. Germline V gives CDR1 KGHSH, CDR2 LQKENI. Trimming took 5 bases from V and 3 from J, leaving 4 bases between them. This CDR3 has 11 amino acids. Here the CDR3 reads CASSIEETQYF. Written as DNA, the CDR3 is TGTGCCAGCTCAATCGAAGAGACCCAGTACTTC.

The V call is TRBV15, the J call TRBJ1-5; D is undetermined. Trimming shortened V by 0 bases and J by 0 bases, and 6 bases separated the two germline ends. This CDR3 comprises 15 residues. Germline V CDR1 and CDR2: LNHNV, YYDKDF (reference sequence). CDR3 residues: CATSREVPSNQPQHF. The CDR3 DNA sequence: TGTGCCACCAGCAGAGAGGTTCCTAGCAATCAGCCCCAGCATTTT.

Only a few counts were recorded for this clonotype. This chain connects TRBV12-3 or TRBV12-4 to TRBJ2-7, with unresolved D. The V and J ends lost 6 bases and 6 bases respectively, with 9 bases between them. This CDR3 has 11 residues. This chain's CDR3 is CASRGFGEQYF. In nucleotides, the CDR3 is TGTGCCAGCAGAGGGTTTGGCGAGCAGTACTTC.

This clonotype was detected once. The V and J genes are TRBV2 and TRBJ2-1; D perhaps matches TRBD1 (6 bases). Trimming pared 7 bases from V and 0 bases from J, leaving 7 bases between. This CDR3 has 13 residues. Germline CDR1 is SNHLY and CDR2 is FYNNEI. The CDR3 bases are TGTGCCAGCATGGACAGCTCCTACAATGAGCAGTTCTTC. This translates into CASMDSSYNEQFF. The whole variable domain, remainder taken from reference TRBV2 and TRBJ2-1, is EPEVTQTPSHQVTQMGQEVILRCVPISNHLYFYWYRQILGQKVEFLVSFYNNEISEKSEIFDDQFSVERPDGSNFTLKIRSTKLEDSAMYFCASMDSSYNEQFFGPGTRLTVL.

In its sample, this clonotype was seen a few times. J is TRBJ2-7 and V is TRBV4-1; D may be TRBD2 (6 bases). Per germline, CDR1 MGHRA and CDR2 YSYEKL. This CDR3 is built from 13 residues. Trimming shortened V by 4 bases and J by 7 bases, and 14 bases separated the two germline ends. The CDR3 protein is CASSRTSSREQYF. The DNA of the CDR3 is TGCGCCAGCAGCCGTACTAGCTCTAGGGAGCAGTACTTC.

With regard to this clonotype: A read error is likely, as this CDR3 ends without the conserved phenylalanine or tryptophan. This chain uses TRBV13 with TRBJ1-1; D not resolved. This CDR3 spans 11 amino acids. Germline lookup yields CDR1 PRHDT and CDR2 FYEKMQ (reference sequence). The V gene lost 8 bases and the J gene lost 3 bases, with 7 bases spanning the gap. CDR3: CASRSYTEAFL. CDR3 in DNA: TGTGCCAGCCGGTCTTACACTGAAGCTTTCCTT.

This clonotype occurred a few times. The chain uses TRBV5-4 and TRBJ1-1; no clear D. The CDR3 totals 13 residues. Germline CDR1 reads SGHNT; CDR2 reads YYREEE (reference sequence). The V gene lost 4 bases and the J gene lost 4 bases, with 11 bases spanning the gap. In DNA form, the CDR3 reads TGTGCCAGCAGCCACCGTCTGGGCACTGAAGCTTTCTTT. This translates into CASSHRLGTEAFF.

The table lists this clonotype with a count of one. CDR3 residues: CASSQPPGQGAREQYF. In DNA form, the CDR3 reads TGTGCCAGCAGCCAACCACCGGGACAGGGGGCGCGGGAGCAGTACTTC. The rearrangement joins TRBV4-2 to TRBJ2-7; the match to TRBD1 covers 12 bases. The CDR3 spans 16 residues. Unmatched junction bases numbered 9, after V lost 2 bases and J lost 7 bases. Per the germline V gene, CDR1 is LGHNA and CDR2 is YNFKEQ.

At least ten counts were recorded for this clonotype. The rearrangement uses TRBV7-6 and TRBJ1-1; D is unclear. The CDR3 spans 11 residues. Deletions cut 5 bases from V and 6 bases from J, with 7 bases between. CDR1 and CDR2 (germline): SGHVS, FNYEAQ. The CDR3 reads CASSPLAEAFF. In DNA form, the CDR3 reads TGTGCCAGCAGCCCCCTCGCTGAAGCTTTCTTT. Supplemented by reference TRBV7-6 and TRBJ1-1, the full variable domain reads GAGVSQSPRYKVTKRGQDVALRCDPISGHVSLYWYRQALGQGPEFLTYFNYEAQQDKSGLPNDRFSAERPEGSISTLTIQRTEQRDSAMYRCASSPLAEAFFGQGTRLTVV.

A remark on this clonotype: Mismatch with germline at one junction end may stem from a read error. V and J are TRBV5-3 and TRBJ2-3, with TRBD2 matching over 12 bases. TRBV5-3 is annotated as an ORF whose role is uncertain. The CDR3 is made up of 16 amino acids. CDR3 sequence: CASSLGTSGPADTQYF. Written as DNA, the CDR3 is TGTGCCAGCAGCTTAGGGACTAGCGGGCCCGCGGATACGCAGTATTTT.

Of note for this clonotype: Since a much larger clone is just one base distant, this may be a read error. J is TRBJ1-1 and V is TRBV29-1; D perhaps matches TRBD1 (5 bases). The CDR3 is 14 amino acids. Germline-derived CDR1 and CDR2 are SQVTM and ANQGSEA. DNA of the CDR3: TGCAGCGTTGTCGGGGGGGTTTATCACACTGAAGCTTACTTT. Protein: CSVVGGVYHTEAYF.

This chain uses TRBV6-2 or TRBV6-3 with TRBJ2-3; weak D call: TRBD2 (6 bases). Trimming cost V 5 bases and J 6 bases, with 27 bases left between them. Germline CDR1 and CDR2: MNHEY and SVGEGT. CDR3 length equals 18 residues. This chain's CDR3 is CASSPDGGIWGDIDTQYF. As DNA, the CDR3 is TGTGCCAGCAGTCCCGACGGAGGGATCTGGGGTGATATCGATACGCAGTATTTT.

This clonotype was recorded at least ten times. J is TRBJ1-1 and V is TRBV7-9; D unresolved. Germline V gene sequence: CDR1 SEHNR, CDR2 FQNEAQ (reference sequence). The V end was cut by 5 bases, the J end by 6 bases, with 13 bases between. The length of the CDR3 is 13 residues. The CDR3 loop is CASSREYTAEAFF. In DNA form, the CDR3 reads TGTGCCAGCAGCCGGGAGTACACGGCTGAAGCTTTCTTT. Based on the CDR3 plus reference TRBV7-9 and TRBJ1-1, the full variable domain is DTGVSQNPRHKITKRGQNVTFRCDPISEHNRLYWYRQTLGQGPEFLTYFQNEAQLEKSRLLSDRFSAERPKGSFSTLEIQRTEQGDSAMYLCASSREYTAEAFFGQGTRLTVV.

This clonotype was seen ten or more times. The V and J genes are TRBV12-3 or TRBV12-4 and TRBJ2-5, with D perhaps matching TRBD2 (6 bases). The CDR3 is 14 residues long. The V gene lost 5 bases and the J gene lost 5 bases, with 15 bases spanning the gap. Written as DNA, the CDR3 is TGTGCCAGCAGTGACCCGGGGAGGACTGAGACCCAGTACTTC. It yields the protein CASSDPGRTETQYF.

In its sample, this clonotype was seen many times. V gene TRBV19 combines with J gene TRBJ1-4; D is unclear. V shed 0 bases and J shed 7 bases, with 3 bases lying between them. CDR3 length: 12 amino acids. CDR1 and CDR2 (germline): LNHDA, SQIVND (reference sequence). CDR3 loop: CASSIDREKLFF. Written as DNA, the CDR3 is TGTGCCAGTAGTATAGATCGTGAAAAACTGTTTTTT.

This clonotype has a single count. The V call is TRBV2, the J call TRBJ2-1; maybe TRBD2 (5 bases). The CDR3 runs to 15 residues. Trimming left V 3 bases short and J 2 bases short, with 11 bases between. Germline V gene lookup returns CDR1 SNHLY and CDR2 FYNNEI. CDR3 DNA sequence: TGTGCCAGCAGTGACCGCCAGCGGACCTACAATGAGCAGTTCTTC. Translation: CASSDRQRTYNEQFF.

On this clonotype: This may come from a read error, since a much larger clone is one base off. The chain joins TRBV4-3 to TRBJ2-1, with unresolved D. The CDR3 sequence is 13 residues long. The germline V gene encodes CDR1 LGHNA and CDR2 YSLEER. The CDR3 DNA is TGCACCAGCAGCCAGGACCAACTTGATGAGCAGTTCTTC. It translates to CTSSQDQLDEQFF.

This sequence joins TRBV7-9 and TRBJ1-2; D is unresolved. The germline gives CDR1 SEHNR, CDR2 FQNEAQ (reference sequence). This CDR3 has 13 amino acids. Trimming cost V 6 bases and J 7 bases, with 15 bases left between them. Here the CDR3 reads CASRKGTSSGYTF. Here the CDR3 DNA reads TGTGCCAGCAGAAAAGGAACCAGCTCTGGCTACACCTTC.

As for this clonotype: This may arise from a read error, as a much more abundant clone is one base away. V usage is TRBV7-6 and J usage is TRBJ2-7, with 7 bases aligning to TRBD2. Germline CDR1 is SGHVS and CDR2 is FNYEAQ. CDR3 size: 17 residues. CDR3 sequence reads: CACSLSRVGASGYEQYF. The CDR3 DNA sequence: TGTGCCTGCAGCTTAAGTCGGGTAGGGGCTAGCGGATACGAGCAGTACTTC.

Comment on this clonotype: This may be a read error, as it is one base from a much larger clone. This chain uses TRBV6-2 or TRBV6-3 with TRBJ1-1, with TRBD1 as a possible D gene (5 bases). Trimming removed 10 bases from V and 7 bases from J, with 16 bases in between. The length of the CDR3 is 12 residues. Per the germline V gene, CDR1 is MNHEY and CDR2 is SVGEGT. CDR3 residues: CATVAGYNEAFF. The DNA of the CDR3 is TGTGCCACCGTCGCAGGGTACAATGAAGCTTTCTTT.

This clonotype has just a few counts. CDR3: CSATSLQGAGEQYF. The DNA for the CDR3 is TGCAGTGCTACCTCGCTACAGGGGGCGGGGGAGCAGTACTTC. The chain joins TRBV20-1 to TRBJ2-7; 9 bases map to TRBD1. The V gene's germline CDR1 is DFQATT and CDR2 SNEGSKA (reference sequence). V was pared by 4 bases and J by 7 bases, with 11 bases of the junction left unmatched. There are 14 residues in the CDR3.

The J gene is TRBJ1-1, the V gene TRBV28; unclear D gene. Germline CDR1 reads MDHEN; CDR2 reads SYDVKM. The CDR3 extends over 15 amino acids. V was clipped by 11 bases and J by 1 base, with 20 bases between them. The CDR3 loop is CAGTLWRSRNTEAFF. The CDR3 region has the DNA TGTGCCGGCACCCTATGGAGGAGTCGGAACACTGAAGCTTTCTTT.

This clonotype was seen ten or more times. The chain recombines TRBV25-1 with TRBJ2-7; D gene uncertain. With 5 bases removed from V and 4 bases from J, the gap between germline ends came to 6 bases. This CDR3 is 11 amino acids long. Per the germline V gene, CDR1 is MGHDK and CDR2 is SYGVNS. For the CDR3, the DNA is TGTGCCAGCAGTATTCATTACGAGCAGTACTTC. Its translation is CASSIHYEQYF.

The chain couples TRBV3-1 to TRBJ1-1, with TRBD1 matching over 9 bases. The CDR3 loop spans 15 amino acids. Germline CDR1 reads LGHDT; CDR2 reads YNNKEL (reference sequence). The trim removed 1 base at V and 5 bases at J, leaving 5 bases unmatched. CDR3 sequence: CASSQATGGFTEAFF. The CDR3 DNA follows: TGTGCCAGCAGCCAAGCGACAGGGGGATTTACTGAAGCTTTCTTT.

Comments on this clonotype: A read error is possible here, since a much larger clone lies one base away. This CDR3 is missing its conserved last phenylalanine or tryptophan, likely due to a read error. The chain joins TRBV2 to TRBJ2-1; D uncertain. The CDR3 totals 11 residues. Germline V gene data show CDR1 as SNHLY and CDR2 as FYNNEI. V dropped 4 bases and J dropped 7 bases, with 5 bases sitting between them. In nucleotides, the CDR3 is TGTGCCAGCAGTGCCGGTAATGAGCAGTTCTCC. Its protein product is CASSAGNEQFS.

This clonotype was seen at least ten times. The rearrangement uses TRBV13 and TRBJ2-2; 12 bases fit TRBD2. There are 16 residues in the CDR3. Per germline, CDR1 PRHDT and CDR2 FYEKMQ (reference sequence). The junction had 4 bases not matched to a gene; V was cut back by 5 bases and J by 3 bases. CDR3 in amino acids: CASSQGLAGHTGELFF. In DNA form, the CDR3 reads TGTGCCAGCAGCCAAGGACTAGCGGGACACACCGGGGAGCTGTTTTTT.

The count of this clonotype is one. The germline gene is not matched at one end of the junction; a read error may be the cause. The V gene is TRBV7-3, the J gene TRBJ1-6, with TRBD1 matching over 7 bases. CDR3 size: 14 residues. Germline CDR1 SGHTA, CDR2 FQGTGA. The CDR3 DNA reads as TGTGCCAGCAGCGTAACAGGGGATGGTTCACCCCTCCACTTT. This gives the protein CASSVTGDGSPLHF.

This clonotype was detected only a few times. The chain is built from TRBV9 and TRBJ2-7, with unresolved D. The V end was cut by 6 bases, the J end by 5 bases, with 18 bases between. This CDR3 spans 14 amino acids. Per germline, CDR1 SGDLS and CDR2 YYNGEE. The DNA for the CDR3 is TGTGCCAGCAACGGTGGGGTGCCGGCGGACGAGCAGTACTTC. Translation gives CASNGGVPADEQYF.